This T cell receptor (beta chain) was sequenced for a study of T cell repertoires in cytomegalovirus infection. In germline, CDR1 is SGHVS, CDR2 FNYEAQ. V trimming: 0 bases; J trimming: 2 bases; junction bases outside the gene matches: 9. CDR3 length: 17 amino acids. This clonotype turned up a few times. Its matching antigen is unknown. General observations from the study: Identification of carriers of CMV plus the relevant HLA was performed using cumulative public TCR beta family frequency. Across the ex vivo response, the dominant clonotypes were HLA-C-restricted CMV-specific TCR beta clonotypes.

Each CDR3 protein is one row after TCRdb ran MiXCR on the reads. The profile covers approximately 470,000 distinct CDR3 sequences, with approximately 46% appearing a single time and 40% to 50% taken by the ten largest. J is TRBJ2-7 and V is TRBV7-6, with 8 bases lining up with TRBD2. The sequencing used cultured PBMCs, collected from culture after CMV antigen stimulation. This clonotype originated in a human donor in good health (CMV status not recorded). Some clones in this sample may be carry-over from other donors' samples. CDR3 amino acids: CASSLASGVRRTYEQYF. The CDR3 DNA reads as TGTGCCAGCAGCTTAGCTAGCGGGGTCAGGAGAACCTACGAGCAGTACTTC.